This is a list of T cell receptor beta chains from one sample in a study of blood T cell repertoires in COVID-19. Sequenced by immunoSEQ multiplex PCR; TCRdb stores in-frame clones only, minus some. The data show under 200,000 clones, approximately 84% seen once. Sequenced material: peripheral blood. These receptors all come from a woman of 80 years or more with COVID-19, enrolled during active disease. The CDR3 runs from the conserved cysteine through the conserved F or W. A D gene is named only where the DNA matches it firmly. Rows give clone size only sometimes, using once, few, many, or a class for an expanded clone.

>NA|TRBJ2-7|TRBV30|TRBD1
TGTGCCTGGAGCCCGAGGGGACAGGGGCCCTACGAGCAGTACTTC
CAWSPRGQGPYEQYF
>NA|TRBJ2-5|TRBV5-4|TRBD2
TGTGCCAGCAGCTCATGGACTAGCCCGGAGACCCAGTACTTC
CASSSWTSPETQYF
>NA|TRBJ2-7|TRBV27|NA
TGTGCCAGCAGGGAGGGGCCGGGCTCCTACGAGCAGTACTTC
CASREGPGSYEQYF
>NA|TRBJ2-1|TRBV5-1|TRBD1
TGCGCCAGCAGCTTGGACAGGGGTTATGAGCAGTTCTTC
CASSLDRGYEQFF
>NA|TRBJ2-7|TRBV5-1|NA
TGCGCCAGCAGCTTGGACATGGCCTACGAGCAGTACTTC
CASSLDMAYEQYF
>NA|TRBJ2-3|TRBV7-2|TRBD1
TGTGCCAGCCTTCCGCGGACAGGCCCGCCAGATACGCAGTATTTT
CASLPRTGPPDTQYF
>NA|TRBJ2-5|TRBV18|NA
TGTGCCAGCTCACCAAACGCGGAGACCCAGTACTTC
CASSPNAETQYF
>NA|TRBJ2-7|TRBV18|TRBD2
TGTGCCAGCTCACCCCTGAGGGCTAGCGGGAGCGCCGCCTACGAGCAGTACTTC
CASSPLRASGSAAYEQYF
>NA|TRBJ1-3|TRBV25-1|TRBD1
TGTGCCAGCAGTGCGGGACAGGGGGCTGCTGGAAACACCATATATTTT
CASSAGQGAAGNTIYF
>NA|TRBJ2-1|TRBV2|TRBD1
TGTGCCAGCAGTTCTACCGGGACAGGGTTCGATGAGCAGTTCTTC
CASSSTGTGFDEQFF
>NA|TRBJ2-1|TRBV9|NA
TGTGCCAGCAGCCCCCTGTCGAATGAGCAGTTCTTC
CASSPLSNEQFF
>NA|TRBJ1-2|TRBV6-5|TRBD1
TGTGCCAGCAGAGACACAGGGGCAACTAGCTATGGCTACACCTTC
CASRDTGATSYGYTF
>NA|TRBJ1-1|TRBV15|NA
TGTGCCACCAGCAGCGGACTGATGAACACTGAAGCTTTCTTT
CATSSGLMNTEAFF
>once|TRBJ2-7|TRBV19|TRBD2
TGTGCCAGTAGCGTTAGCGGGAGATACGAGCAGTACTTC
CASSVSGRYEQYF